This T cell receptor beta chain was sequenced for a study of blood T cells in healthy people across ages. Sample-barcoded 5' priming and a J-beta primer mix drove a second PCR of about 6 to 12 cycles. TCRdb reprocessed the 5' RACE reads with MiXCR, giving one entry per CDR3 protein. The sample lists 1.2 million to 1.5 million distinct CDR3 sequences; about 40% were seen once. J lost 3 bases, V lost 6 bases, and 13 bases had no gene match. CDR1 and CDR2 from the germline V gene are DFQATT and SNEGSKA (reference sequence). This CDR3 is built from 15 residues. This clonotype was observed a few times. The chain joins TRBV20-1 to TRBJ2-7, with 8 positions matching TRBD1. The receptor was isolated from a woman aged 18 to 35 in good health. The sequencing input was blood. CDR3 protein: CSAPAEGDRYYEQYF. CDR3 sequence (DNA): TGCAGTGCGCCCGCGGAAGGGGACAGGTACTACGAGCAGTACTTC.